These 5 T cell receptor beta chains originate from one sample sequenced in a study of shared T cell receptors in the human thymus. Data came from immunoSEQ multiplex PCR; TCRdb stores just in-frame clones and leaves some out. In the table there are roughly 700,000 clones, 88% of which are singletons. These data were also filed under a second study, of human thymus T cells.

Specimen: thymocytes. Every receptor here comes from a boy younger than two with a congenital heart defect.

The chain carries TRBV30 and TRBJ2-5; TRBD1 matches at 7 bases. TRBJ2-7 matches the DNA end more closely, so the J call is doubtful. The CDR3 is 15 amino acids. CDR1 GTSNPN and CDR2 SVGIG come from the germline V gene (reference sequence). The CDR3 DNA follows: TGTGCCTGGAGTGTATTGGGACAGCGATCCTACGAGCAGTACTTC. Translating it yields CAWSVLGQRSYEQYF.

This chain links TRBV28 with TRBJ2-7, with 15 bases that match TRBD2. The CDR3 extends over 19 amino acids. Germline CDR1 and CDR2: MDHEN and SYDVKM. V was clipped by 6 bases and J by 1 base; unmatched bases: 13. CDR3 DNA: TGTGCCAGCAGGTGTCCCGGGACTAGCGGGAGGCCCCATTCCTACGAGCAGTACTTC. Amino acid sequence: CASRCPGTSGRPHSYEQYF.

V gene TRBV4-3 combines with J gene TRBJ2-1; weak D call: TRBD2 (6 bases). The CDR3 totals 19 residues. The ends were cut back, 3 bases at V and 0 bases at J, with 21 bases in the middle. Germline values: CDR1 LGHNA, CDR2 YSLEER. This CDR3 is CASSQGSGTLPSSYNEQFF. CDR3 bases: TGCGCCAGCAGCCAGGGGTCCGGGACTCTTCCTAGCTCCTACAATGAGCAGTTCTTC.

The rearrangement links TRBV4-2 to TRBJ2-1; D may be TRBD2 (6 bases). V was cut by 0 bases and J by 8 bases, with 23 bases left in between. This CDR3 is built from 18 residues. CDR1 LGHNA and CDR2 YNFKEQ come from the germline V gene. The CDR3 is CASSQDLPLAAPGYEQFF. The CDR3, as DNA: TGTGCCAGCAGCCAAGATCTCCCCTTAGCGGCCCCAGGGTATGAGCAGTTCTTC.

The V and J genes are TRBV11-2 and TRBJ1-2, with TRBD1 matching over 7 bases. The junction had 15 bases not matched to a gene; V was cut back by 2 bases and J by 9 bases. The CDR3 covers 16 residues. Germline lookup yields CDR1 SGHAT and CDR2 FQNNGV. The CDR3 DNA follows: TGTGCCAGCAGCTTAAGTGGTCGGGACAGATTTTTTCGCTACACCTTC. Amino acid sequence: CASSLSGRDRFFRYTF.